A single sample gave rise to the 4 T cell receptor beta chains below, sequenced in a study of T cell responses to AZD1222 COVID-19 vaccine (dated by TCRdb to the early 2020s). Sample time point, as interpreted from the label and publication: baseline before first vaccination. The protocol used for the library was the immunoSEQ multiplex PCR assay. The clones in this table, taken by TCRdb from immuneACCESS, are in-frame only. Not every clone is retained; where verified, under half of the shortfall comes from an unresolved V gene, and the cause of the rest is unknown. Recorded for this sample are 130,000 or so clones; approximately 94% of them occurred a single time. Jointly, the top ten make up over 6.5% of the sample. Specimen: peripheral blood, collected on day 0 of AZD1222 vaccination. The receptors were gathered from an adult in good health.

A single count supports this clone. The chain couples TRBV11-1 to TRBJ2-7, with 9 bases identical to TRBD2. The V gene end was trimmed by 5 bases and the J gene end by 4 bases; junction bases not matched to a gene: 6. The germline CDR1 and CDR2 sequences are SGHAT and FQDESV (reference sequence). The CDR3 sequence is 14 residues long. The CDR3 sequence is CASSNPSGMYEQYF. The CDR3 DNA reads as TGTGCCAGCAGCAACCCTAGCGGGATGTACGAGCAGTACTTC. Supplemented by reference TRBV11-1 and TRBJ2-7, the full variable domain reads EAEVAQSPRYKITEKSQAVAFWCDPISGHATLYWYRQILGQGPELLVQFQDESVVDDSQLPKDRFSAERLKGVDSTLKIQPAELGDSAMYLCASSNPSGMYEQYFGPGTRLTVT.

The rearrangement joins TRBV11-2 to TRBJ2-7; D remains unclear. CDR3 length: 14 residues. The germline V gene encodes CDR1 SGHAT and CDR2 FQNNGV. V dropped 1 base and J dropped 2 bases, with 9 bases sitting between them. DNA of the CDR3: TGTGCCAGCAGCTTAGGCGGAAGAACCTACGAGCAGTACTTC. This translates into CASSLGGRTYEQYF.

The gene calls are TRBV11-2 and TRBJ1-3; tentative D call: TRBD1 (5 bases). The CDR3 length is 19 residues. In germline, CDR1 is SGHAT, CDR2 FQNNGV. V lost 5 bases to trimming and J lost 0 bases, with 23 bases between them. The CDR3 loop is CASSSPNQGPILSGNTIYF. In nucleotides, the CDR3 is TGTGCCAGCAGCAGCCCGAACCAGGGACCGATACTCTCTGGAAACACCATATATTTT.

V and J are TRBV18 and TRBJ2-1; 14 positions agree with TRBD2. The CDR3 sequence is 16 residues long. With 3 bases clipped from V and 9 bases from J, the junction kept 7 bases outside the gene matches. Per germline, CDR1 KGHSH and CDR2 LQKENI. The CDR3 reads CASSPQTSGRAGEQFF. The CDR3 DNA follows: TGTGCCAGCTCACCTCAGACTAGCGGGAGGGCCGGTGAGCAGTTCTTC.